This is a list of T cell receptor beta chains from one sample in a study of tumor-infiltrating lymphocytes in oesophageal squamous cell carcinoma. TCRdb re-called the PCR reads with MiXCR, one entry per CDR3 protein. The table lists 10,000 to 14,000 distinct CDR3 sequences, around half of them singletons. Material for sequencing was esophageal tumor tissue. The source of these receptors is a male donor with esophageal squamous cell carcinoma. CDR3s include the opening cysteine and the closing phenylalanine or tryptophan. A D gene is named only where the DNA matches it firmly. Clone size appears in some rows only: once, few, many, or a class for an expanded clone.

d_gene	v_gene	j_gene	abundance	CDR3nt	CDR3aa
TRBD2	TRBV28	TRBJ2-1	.	TGTGCCAGCAGTTGGGGGACTAGCGGTGAGCAGTTCTTC	CASSWGTSGEQFF
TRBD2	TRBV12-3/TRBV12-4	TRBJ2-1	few	TGTGCCAGCAGTTATGCCGGGACTAGCGGGAGAGGGAATGAGCAGTTCTTC	CASSYAGTSGRGNEQFF
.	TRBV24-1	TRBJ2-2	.	TGTGCCACCAGTGATTTGTCAGGGTTTTATCCCGGGGAGCTGTTTTTT	CATSDLSGFYPGELFF
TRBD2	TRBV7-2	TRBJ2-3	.	TGTGCCAGCAGCTTAGAATTGAGTTTCGGCACTAGCGGGGTGGATACGCAGTATTTT	CASSLELSFGTSGVDTQYF
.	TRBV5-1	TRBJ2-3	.	TGCGCCAGCAGCCAGGGGACGGACTTTTCTAGCACAGATACGCAGTATTTT	CASSQGTDFSSTDTQYF
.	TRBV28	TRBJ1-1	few	TGTGCCAGCAGTTTGGACTGGGGGAGAGGTGAAGCTTTCTTT	CASSLDWGRGEAFF
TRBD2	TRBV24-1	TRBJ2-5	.	TGTGCCACCAGCGAGAGGACTAGCGACCAAGAGACCCAGTACTTC	CATSERTSDQETQYF
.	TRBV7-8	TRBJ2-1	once	TGTGCCAGCAGCTCCGTCCGGGGTGGTTCAAGGTACAATGAGCAGTTCTTC	CASSSVRGGSRYNEQFF
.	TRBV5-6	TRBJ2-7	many	TGTGCCAGCAGCTTAGAATATCGGTTCGAGCAGTACTTC	CASSLEYRFEQYF
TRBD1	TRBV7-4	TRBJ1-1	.	TGTGCCAGCAGCCCCGGACAGGGAAGAGGGCGGGCCACTGAAGCTTTCTTT	CASSPGQGRGRATEAFF
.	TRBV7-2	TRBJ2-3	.	TGTGCCAGCAGCGCCGGGGATATAGGGGAAAAACTGTATTTT	CASSAGDIGEKLYF
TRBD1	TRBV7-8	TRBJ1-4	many	TGTGCCAGCAGCTTACTGACAGGGGGGAAACTGTTTTTT	CASSLLTGGKLFF
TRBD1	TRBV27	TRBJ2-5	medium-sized	TGTGCCAGCAGACCGAATGGACAGGAGTGGGGGCAAGAGACCCAGTACTTC	CASRPNGQEWGQETQYF
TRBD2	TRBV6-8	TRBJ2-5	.	TGTGCCATCGAGCGGGAGAGGGGGGAGACCCAGTACTTC	CAIERERGETQYF
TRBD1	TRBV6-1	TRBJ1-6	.	TGTGCCAGCGGACTACGGACAGGAAGTTCACCCCTCCACTTT	CASGLRTGSSPLHF
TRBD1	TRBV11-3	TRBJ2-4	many	TGTGCCAGCAGCCGCCGGACAGGGGGTTTTTCACCCCTCCACTTC	CASSRRTGGFSPLHF
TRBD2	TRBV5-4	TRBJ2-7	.	TGCGCCAGCAGCCGGACTAGCGGGACCTACGAGCAGTACTTC	CASSRTSGTYEQYF
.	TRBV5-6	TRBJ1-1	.	TGTGCCAGCAGCCTCCGAGGCACTGAAGCTTTCTTT	CASSLRGTEAFF
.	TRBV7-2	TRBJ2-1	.	TGTGCCAGCACCCAAAAGGTGGGAGTCGGCTACAATGAGCAGTTCTTC	CASTQKVGVGYNEQFF
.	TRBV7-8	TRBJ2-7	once	TGTGCCAGCAGCCTAAACAGGAGGGTGACCGAGCAGTACTTC	CASSLNRRVTEQYF
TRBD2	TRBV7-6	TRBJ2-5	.	TGTGCCAGCAGCTTTGGGCTAGCGGGTTCCCAAGAGACCCAGTACTTC	CASSFGLAGSQETQYF